This T cell receptor (beta chain) appears in the sequencing data of a study of T cells in localized non-small cell lung cancer. Findings of the study overall: Uninvolved adjacent lung had more T cell clonality than any other tissue, topping tumor.

The CDR3 consists of 14 residues. The germline V and J ends were trimmed by 5 bases and 10 bases, with 20 bases remaining between them. CDR1 and CDR2 (germline): MNHNS, SASEGT. The sample holds a few counts of this clone. No antigen is known for it. Assay used: immunoSEQ multiplex PCR; TCRdb lists only in-frame clones, some missing. The sample has about 29,000 clones; roughly 87% are singletons. The chain recombines TRBV6-1 with TRBJ1-2, with a weak D call TRBD1 (6 bases). The specimen was peripheral blood, collected before any cancer treatment. This clonotype was sampled from a male donor at least 60 years old with stage I lung adenocarcinoma. In nucleotides, the CDR3 is TGTGCCAGCAGTAATCCTCAGGGGTCAGCCCCCTACACCTTC. It is translated as CASSNPQGSAPYTF.